This is a list of T cell receptor beta chains from one sample in a study of T cells in Graves' hyperthyroidism and ophthalmopathy. TCRdb fed the multiplex PCR reads into MiXCR, producing one record per CDR3 protein. The sample yields approximately 610,000 distinct CDR3 sequences, approximately 15% seen once. The sequencing input was blood. The receptors come from a woman between 18 and 29 years old with Graves' hyperthyroidism. Both conserved end residues are trimmed from each CDR3.

V gene,J gene,CDR3 protein
TRBV24-1,TRBJ2-3,ATSEQRGTTDTQY
TRBV7-9,TRBJ2-5,ASSLDKSQETQY
TRBV30,TRBJ1-5,AWSVRRGLNQPQH
TRBV2,TRBJ2-1,ASSVLAGGGSYNEQF
TRBV12-3/TRBV12-4,TRBJ2-1,ASSFWRGGAYNEQF
TRBV2,TRBJ2-3,ASSARGKGTDTQY
TRBV7-2,TRBJ2-3,ASSLDPPDTQY
TRBV20-1,TRBJ2-7,SARDLSSGGDSYEQY
TRBV12-3/TRBV12-4,TRBJ1-1,AIRGGNTEAF
TRBV11-2,TRBJ2-3,ASSLLQGDTDTQY
TRBV5-5,TRBJ1-2,ASSRQGGANYGYT
TRBV2,TRBJ2-7,ASRALFEQY
TRBV24-1,TRBJ2-3,ATSDQRGEGDTQY
TRBV7-9,TRBJ1-2,ASSGRTGVDGYT
TRBV7-2,TRBJ2-3,ASSQGVLAGGADTQY
TRBV5-1,TRBJ2-6,ASSLGLGSGANVLT
TRBV7-2,TRBJ2-7,ASSWPGGTYEQY